This record concerns one T cell receptor (beta chain) sequence. This clone was recorded only once. The antigen it recognizes is unknown. One base away there is no much larger clone; base qualities are not given. The data belong to a study of shared clonotypes between healthy human individuals (TCRdb year 2020). About the investigation overall: A couple of women and a few men aged 18 to 49 years were included in the cohort. Blood TCR repertoires of roughly five healthy adults were deeply sequenced to estimate repertoire size and the extent of clonotype sharing between individuals. For each donor, CD4 naive and CD4 memory were each run on three plates, CD8 naive on two plates, and CD8 memory on one plate. Libraries were prepared and TCR repertoires were sequenced by different laboratories using diverse techniques, in order to increase sequencing depth and limit assay-specific biases. Each donor's leukapheresis produced roughly between roughly 0.9 and 9 billion PBMCs. Study-wide conclusions, independent of this receptor: Larger estimated clonotype richness was generally found for naive subsets than for memory subsets. Sampling was restricted to blood, and TCR repertoires in tissues likely differ from the TCR repertoires found in blood. Clonotypes shared by all four sorted-subset donors showed higher generation probabilities than non-shared clonotypes. About 4.5% of naive CD4, 3.5% of naive CD8, 2% to 2.5% of memory CD4, and about 0.4% of memory CD8 clonotypes were shared across several donors. Pairwise subsampling led to the expectation that sequencing depth would affect the degree of clonotype sharing among donors. Even with the large sequencing depth, rarefaction of the sorted-subset datasets indicated that sequencing was incomplete. The small number of donors limited the genetic and exposure-history diversity represented.

The donors were healthy, HIV-negative adults who had no recently reported acute infections or vaccinations. All donors were Caucasian adults living in Nashville, Tennessee, USA. CD4+ T cells were enriched by magnetic negative selection, after which naive cells were positively selected on CD45RA and the negative fraction was taken as the memory subset. After blood collection by leukapheresis, PBMCs were isolated using Ficoll-Histopaque density gradient centrifugation and then cryopreserved in the vapor phase of liquid nitrogen. Analytical flow cytometry was used to check the purity and quantity of each magnetically sorted T cell population. Each sorted fraction had its genomic DNA isolated and then quantified by UV absorbance on a Nanodrop 2000c. Using the deep immunoSEQ assay, multiplex PCR amplified TCR CDR3 regions from genomic DNA. Extracted genomic DNA from each cell subset was spread evenly across all wells of several immunoSEQ 96-well plates, with each plate serving as a replicate. For sorted subsets, each replicate PCR was loaded with 200 ng genomic DNA, equivalent to some 31,000 T cell genomes. The purified libraries were quantified using a Qubit 3.0 fluorometer, sized with a Bioanalyzer 2100, and then quantified again using the KAPA Library Quantification kit. Every immunoSEQ 96-well plate was sequenced on a dedicated single-read 150-cycle Illumina NextSeq 550 flow cell. In the source study's methods: The immunoSEQ output contained only junctional sequences without quality scores, so filtering could not match that applied to full-length reads. To assign V/J genes and CDR3, sequences were annotated using PyIR, a Python wrapper for IgBLAST v1.9, with IMGT germline references. Any read was removed if the V/J assignment was weak (E-value above 1e-6), the CDR3 was missing, or the read contained stop codons, out-of-frame junctions, or ambiguous translated residues. V3J clonotypes were defined as sequences sharing the same inferred V gene, J gene, and CDR3 amino acid sequence. The percentage overlap between two repertoires was calculated by dividing the number of shared unique clonotypes by the size of the smaller repertoire. Richness of each repertoire was evaluated using RTK rarefaction, the Chao1 estimator, and Recon v2.1 estimates of unobserved clonotypes. Generation probabilities were computed with OLGA for all TCRbeta clonotypes obtained by the gDNA method from four donors. What TCRdb holds here is the immuneACCESS table cut down to in-frame rearrangements. Part of the clones is not present; checked against another copy, under half of the missing clones reflect an unresolved V gene, and the others are unexplained. V, J and clone size reflect that table, while D and trimming were determined from the DNA. The sample table contains 2 million to 2.5 million clones; only one count was recorded for less than 95% of them. The top ten constitute 0.37% of the sample.

Sequencing was performed on naive CD4+ T cells from PBMCs. The sample's cell subset or site label, in plain terms: CD45RA+ positively selected. The TCR originated in a man younger than 30 in good health. Some clones in this sample may be carry-over from other donors' samples.

In nucleotides, the sequence is TGTGCCAGCAGCACCTGGACTAGCGGGAGAAGGGAGCTGTTTTTT. Its translation reads: CASSTWTSGRRELFF. The rearrangement combines TRBV7-2 with TRBJ2-2, and 13 junctional nucleotides match TRBD2. CDR1 and CDR2 are drawn from the germline V gene: SGHTA, FQGNSA. From cysteine to phenylalanine, the CDR3 is 15 amino acids long. Kept here is only the CDR3 DNA, which spans 45 bases and is read in frame from base 1. The junction shows trimming of 5 bases on V and 9 bases on J, and the gene matches do not reach 6 bases of it. The CDR3, completed at both ends by the reference TRBV7-2 and TRBJ2-2 genes, gives the full variable domain GAGVSQSPSNKVTEKGKDVELRCDPISGHTALYWYRQSLGQGLEFLIYFQGNSAPDKSGLPSDRFSAERTGGSVSTLTIQRTQQEDSAVYLCASSTWTSGRRELFFGEGSRLTVL.